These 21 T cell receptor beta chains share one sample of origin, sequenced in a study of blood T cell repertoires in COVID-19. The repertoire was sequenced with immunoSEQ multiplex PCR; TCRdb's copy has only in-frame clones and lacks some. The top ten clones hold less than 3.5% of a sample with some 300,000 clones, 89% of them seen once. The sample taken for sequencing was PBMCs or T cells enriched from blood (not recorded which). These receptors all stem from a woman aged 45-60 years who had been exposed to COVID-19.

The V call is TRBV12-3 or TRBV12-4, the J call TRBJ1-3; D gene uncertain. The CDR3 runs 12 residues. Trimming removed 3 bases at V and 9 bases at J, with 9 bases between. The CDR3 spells CASSLSGGTIYF. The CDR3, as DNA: TGTGCCAGCAGTTTGTCGGGTGGCACCATATATTTT.

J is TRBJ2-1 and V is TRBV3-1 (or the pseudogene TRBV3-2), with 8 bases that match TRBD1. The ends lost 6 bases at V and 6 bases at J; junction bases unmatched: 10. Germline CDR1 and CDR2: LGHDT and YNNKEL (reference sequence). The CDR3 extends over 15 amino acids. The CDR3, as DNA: TGTGCCAGCAGTCCTATGGGACAGGTTGGCAATGAGCAGTTCTTC. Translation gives CASSPMGQVGNEQFF.

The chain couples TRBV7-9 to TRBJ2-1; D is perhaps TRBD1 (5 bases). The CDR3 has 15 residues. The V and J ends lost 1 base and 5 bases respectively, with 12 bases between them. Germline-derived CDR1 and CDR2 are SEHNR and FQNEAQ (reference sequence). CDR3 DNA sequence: TGTGCCAGCAGCTTAGTCCTTCCAGGGAACAATGAGCAGTTCTTC. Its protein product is CASSLVLPGNNEQFF.

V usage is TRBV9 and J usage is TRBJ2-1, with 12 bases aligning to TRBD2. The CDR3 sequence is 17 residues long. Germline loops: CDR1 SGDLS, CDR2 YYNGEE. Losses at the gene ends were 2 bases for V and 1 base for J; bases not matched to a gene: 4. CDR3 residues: CASSVLAGGGSYNEQFF. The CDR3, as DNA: TGTGCCAGCAGCGTCCTAGCGGGGGGGGGATCCTACAATGAGCAGTTCTTC.

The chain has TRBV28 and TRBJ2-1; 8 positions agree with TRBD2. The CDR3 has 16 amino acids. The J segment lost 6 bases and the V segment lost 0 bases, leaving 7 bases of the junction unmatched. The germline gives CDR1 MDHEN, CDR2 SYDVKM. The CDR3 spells CASSLWNGGAPNEQFF. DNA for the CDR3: TGTGCCAGCAGTTTATGGAACGGGGGGGCCCCCAATGAGCAGTTCTTC.

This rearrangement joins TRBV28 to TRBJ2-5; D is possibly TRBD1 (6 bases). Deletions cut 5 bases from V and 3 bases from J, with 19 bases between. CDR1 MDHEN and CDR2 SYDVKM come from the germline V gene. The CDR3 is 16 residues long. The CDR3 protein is CASSKRSPAGEETQYF. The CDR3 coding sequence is TGTGCCAGCAGTAAGAGGTCACCCGCAGGGGAAGAGACCCAGTACTTC. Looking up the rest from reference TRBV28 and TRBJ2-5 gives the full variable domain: DVKVTQSSRYLVKRTGEKVFLECVQDMDHENMFWYRQDPGLGLRLIYFSYDVKMKEKGDIPEGYSVSREKKERFSLILESASTNQTSMYLCASSKRSPAGEETQYFGPGTRLLVL.

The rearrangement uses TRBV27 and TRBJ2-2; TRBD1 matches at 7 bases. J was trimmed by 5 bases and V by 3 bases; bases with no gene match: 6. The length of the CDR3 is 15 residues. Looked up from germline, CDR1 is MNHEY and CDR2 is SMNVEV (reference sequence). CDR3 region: CASSFRTGQTGELFF. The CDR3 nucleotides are TGTGCCAGCAGTTTTAGGACAGGACAAACCGGGGAGCTGTTTTTT.

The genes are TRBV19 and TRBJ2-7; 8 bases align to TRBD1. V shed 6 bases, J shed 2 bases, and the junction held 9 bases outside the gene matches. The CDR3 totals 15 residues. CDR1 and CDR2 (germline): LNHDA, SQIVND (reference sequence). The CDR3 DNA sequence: TGTGCCAGTAGCGCTTCGACAGGGGCCACCTACGAGCAGTACTTC. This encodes CASSASTGATYEQYF.

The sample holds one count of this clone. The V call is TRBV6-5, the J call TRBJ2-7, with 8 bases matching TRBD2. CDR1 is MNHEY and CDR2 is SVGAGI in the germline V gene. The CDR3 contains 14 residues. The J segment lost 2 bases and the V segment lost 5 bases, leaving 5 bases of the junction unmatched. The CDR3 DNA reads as TGTGCCAGCAGTCCCCTAGCGGGCGCCTACGAGCAGTACTTC. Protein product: CASSPLAGAYEQYF.

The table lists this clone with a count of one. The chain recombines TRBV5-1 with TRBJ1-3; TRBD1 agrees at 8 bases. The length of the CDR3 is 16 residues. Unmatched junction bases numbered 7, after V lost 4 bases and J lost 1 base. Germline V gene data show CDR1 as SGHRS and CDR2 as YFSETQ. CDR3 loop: CASSMGQERSGNTIYF. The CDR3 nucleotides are TGCGCCAGCAGCATGGGACAGGAAAGGTCTGGAAACACCATATATTTT.

CDR3 region: CAWSVLLGGGTEAFF. CDR3 coding DNA: TGTGCCTGGAGTGTACTGCTTGGGGGAGGGACTGAAGCTTTCTTT. The V gene is TRBV30, the J gene TRBJ1-1; weak D call: TRBD1 (5 bases). The CDR3 extends over 15 amino acids. Trimming removed 0 bases from V and 5 bases from J, with 16 bases in between. Germline assignment: CDR1 GTSNPN and CDR2 SVGIG (reference sequence).

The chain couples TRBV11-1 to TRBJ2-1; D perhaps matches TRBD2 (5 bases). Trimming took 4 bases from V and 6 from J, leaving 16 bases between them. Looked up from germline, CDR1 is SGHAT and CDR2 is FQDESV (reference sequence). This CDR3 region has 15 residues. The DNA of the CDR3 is TGTGCCAGCAGCTCCAGGCAGCGGCGGACCAATGAGCAGTTCTTC. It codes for CASSSRQRRTNEQFF.

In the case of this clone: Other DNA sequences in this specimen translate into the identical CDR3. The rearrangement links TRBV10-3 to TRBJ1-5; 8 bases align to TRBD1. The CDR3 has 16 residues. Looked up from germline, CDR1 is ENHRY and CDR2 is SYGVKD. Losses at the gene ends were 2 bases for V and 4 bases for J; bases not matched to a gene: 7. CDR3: CAISESTGTGNQPQHF. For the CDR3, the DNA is TGTGCCATCAGTGAGAGCACCGGGACAGGTAATCAGCCCCAGCATTTT.

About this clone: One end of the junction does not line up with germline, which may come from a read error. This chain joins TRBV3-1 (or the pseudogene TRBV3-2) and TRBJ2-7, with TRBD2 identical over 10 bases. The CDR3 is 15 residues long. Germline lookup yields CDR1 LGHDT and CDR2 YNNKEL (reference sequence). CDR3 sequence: CASSQDTSGAYEQYF. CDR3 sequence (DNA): TGTGCCAGCAGTCAAGACACTAGCGGGGCATACGAGCAGTACTTC.

CDR3 in amino acids: CASSWDSASYEQYF. CDR3 DNA sequence: TGTGCCAGCTCGTGGGACAGCGCTTCCTACGAGCAGTACTTC. J is TRBJ2-7 and V is TRBV18; 7 positions match TRBD1. Looked up from germline, CDR1 is KGHSH and CDR2 is LQKENI. The CDR3 extends over 14 amino acids. V shed 6 bases, J shed 1 base, and the junction held 6 bases outside the gene matches.

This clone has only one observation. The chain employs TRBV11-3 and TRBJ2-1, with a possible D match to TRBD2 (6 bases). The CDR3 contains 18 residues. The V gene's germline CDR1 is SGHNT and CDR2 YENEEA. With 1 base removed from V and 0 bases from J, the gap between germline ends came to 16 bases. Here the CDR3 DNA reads TGTGCCAGCAGCTTAGGCTTCGGCCGGGAGAGCTCCTACAATGAGCAGTTCTTC. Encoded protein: CASSLGFGRESSYNEQFF.

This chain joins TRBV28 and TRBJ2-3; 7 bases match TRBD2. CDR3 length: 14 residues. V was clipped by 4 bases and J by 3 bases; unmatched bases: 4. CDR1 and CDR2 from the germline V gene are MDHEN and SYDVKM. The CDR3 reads CASSSRTRTDTQYF. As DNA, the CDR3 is TGTGCCAGCAGTTCCCGGACTAGAACAGATACGCAGTATTTT.

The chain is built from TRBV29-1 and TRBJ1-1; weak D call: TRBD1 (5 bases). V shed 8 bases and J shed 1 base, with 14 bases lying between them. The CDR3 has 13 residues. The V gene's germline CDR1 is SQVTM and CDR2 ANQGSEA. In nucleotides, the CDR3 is TGCAGCACTGCTCAGACAGCGAACACTGAAGCTTTCTTT. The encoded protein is CSTAQTANTEAFF.

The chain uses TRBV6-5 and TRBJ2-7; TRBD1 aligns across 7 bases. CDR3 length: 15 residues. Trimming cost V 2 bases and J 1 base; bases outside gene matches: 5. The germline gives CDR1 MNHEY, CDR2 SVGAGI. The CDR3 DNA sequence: TGTGCCAGCAGTTACAGGGGGCCTTTTTCCTACGAGCAGTACTTC. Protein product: CASSYRGPFSYEQYF.

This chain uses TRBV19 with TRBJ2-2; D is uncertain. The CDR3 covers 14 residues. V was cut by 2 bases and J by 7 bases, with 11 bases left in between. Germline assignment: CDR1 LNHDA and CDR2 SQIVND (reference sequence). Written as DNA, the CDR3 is TGTGCCAGTAGTATAATACGGAGTGGCGGGGAGCTGTTTTTT. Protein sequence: CASSIIRSGGELFF.

The CDR3 sequence: CSVHTGGSNTGELFF. CDR3 coding DNA: TGCAGCGTTCATACAGGGGGTTCGAACACCGGGGAGCTGTTTTTT. The chain employs TRBV29-1 and TRBJ2-2; 8 nucleotides match TRBD1. The trim removed 5 bases at V and 0 bases at J, leaving 5 bases unmatched. The CDR3 loop spans 15 amino acids. Germline assignment: CDR1 SQVTM and CDR2 ANQGSEA.